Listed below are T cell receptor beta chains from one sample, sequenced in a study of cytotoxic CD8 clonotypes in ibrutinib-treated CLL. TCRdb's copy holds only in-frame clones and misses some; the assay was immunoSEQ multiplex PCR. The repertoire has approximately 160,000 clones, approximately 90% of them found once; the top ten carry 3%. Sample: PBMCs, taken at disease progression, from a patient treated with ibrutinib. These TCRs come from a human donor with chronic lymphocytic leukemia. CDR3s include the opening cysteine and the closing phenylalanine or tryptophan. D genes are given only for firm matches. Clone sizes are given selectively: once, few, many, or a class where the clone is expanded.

CDR3 DNA: TGTGCCAGCAGCCAAGTGTTCTTAGGACAGGGACCCTCCTACGAGCAGTACTTC
CDR3 protein: CASSQVFLGQGPSYEQYF
D gene: TRBD1
clone size: NA
V gene: TRBV4-2
J gene: TRBJ2-7

CDR3 DNA: TGTGCCAGCAGCTTGGTACAGGGATCCTACGAGCAGTACTTC
CDR3 protein: CASSLVQGSYEQYF
D gene: NA
clone size: once
V gene: TRBV5-4
J gene: TRBJ2-7

CDR3 DNA: TGCGCCAGCAGCCTGCAAACCGGGACAGGGATCCCAGATACGCAGTATTTT
CDR3 protein: CASSLQTGTGIPDTQYF
D gene: TRBD1
clone size: NA
V gene: TRBV5-1
J gene: TRBJ2-3

CDR3 DNA: TGTGCCAGCAGTGAGGAGTCGGGGACTAGCACCTACGAGCAGTACTTC
CDR3 protein: CASSEESGTSTYEQYF
D gene: TRBD2
clone size: NA
V gene: TRBV6-1
J gene: TRBJ2-7

CDR3 DNA: TGTGCCAGTAGTCACCCCCTGGGACATAGCTCCTACAATGAGCAGTTCTTC
CDR3 protein: CASSHPLGHSSYNEQFF
D gene: NA
clone size: once
V gene: TRBV19
J gene: TRBJ2-1

CDR3 DNA: TGTGCCAGCAGCCTCACCGGGACTAATGAAAAACTGTTTTTT
CDR3 protein: CASSLTGTNEKLFF
D gene: NA
clone size: NA
V gene: TRBV7-9
J gene: TRBJ1-4

CDR3 DNA: TGTGCCATCAGTGAAGAGGGGCGGACTGAAGCTTTCTTT
CDR3 protein: CAISEEGRTEAFF
D gene: NA
clone size: NA
V gene: TRBV10-3
J gene: TRBJ1-1

CDR3 DNA: TGCAGCGTCGTCCGGGACAGGGGTAGAGAGACCCAGTACTTC
CDR3 protein: CSVVRDRGRETQYF
D gene: TRBD1
clone size: NA
V gene: TRBV29-1
J gene: TRBJ2-5

CDR3 DNA: TGTGCCAGCAGTACCGGACAGGCCTCAAATGAAAAACTGTTTTTT
CDR3 protein: CASSTGQASNEKLFF
D gene: TRBD1
clone size: NA
V gene: TRBV6-6
J gene: TRBJ1-4

CDR3 DNA: TGTGCCATCAGTGAGTCTTGGACTAGTAACAATGAGCAGTTCTTC
CDR3 protein: CAISESWTSNNEQFF
D gene: TRBD2
clone size: NA
V gene: TRBV10-3
J gene: TRBJ2-1

CDR3 DNA: TGTGCCAGCAGTCAATTCGGACAGGAGGGGAAAAAACTGTTTTTT
CDR3 protein: CASSQFGQEGKKLFF
D gene: TRBD1
clone size: NA
V gene: TRBV27
J gene: TRBJ1-4

CDR3 DNA: TGTGCCAGCAGCTTAGCGGGGGGCCGGATCTACAATGAGCAGTTCTTC
CDR3 protein: CASSLAGGRIYNEQFF
D gene: NA
clone size: NA
V gene: TRBV11-3
J gene: TRBJ2-1

CDR3 DNA: TGTGCCAGCAGCCCCCGAAACGACCCCTACGAGCAGTACTTC
CDR3 protein: CASSPRNDPYEQYF
D gene: NA
clone size: NA
V gene: TRBV7-9
J gene: TRBJ2-7

CDR3 DNA: TGTGCCAGCAGCTTAGTCCGGAACACTGAAGCTTTCTTT
CDR3 protein: CASSLVRNTEAFF
D gene: NA
clone size: NA
V gene: TRBV7-9
J gene: TRBJ1-1

CDR3 DNA: TGTGCCAGCAGTTACTCGCCCGGGGCTGGCTACACCTTC
CDR3 protein: CASSYSPGAGYTF
D gene: NA
clone size: NA
V gene: TRBV6-5
J gene: TRBJ1-2

CDR3 DNA: TGTGCCAGCAGCCTAACCGGAAGCAAAGGGTCCCGGCGGGAGGGGTCCTACGAGCAGTACTTC
CDR3 protein: CASSLTGSKGSRREGSYEQYF
D gene: TRBD2
clone size: NA
V gene: TRBV4-2
J gene: TRBJ2-7

CDR3 DNA: TGTGCCAGCAGCCCGCCGGGACAGGGGGCTGGGACCCAGTACTTC
CDR3 protein: CASSPPGQGAGTQYF
D gene: TRBD1
clone size: NA
V gene: TRBV7-3
J gene: TRBJ2-5

CDR3 DNA: TGTGCCTGGAGTGTAGGACTAGCGGGAACCACAGATACGCAGTATTTT
CDR3 protein: CAWSVGLAGTTDTQYF
D gene: TRBD2
clone size: NA
V gene: TRBV30
J gene: TRBJ2-3

CDR3 DNA: TGCGCCAGCAGCCTACTCCAGGGCGGCACTAATGAAAAACTGTTTTTT
CDR3 protein: CASSLLQGGTNEKLFF
D gene: NA
clone size: NA
V gene: TRBV5-1
J gene: TRBJ1-4

CDR3 DNA: TGTGCCAGCAGGTCGATAGCGGTAGGGGCAGGGAATGAGCAGTTCTTC
CDR3 protein: CASRSIAVGAGNEQFF
D gene: NA
clone size: NA
V gene: TRBV27
J gene: TRBJ2-1

CDR3 DNA: TGCGCCAGCAAGGTCGGCTACGAGCAGTACTTC
CDR3 protein: CASKVGYEQYF
D gene: NA
clone size: NA
V gene: TRBV5-1
J gene: TRBJ2-7

CDR3 DNA: TGCGCCAGCAGCCTCGGGATTCGGGACAGGGGCACCTACGAGCAGTACTTC
CDR3 protein: CASSLGIRDRGTYEQYF
D gene: TRBD1
clone size: NA
V gene: TRBV4-1
J gene: TRBJ2-7

CDR3 DNA: TGTGCCAGCAGTTACCGAGGGGAGAGGACTGAAGCTTTCTTT
CDR3 protein: CASSYRGERTEAFF
D gene: NA
clone size: NA
V gene: TRBV6-5
J gene: TRBJ1-1

CDR3 DNA: TGTGCCAGCAGTTCCTTTGAGACAGGGGGTCATGGCTACACCTTC
CDR3 protein: CASSSFETGGHGYTF
D gene: TRBD1
clone size: once
V gene: TRBV6-5
J gene: TRBJ1-2

CDR3 DNA: TGCAGCGTTGAAGACCCCCCCGGGACTAGCGGGAAGCAGTTCTTC
CDR3 protein: CSVEDPPGTSGKQFF
D gene: TRBD2
clone size: NA
V gene: TRBV29-1
J gene: TRBJ2-1